This TCR beta chain was obtained from a study of blood T cell repertoires in COVID-19. As for the study in general: PBMCs, B-cell-depleted T cells, or T cells provided the cDNA or gDNA that made up the material.

CDR3 length equals 17 residues. The J segment lost 8 bases and the V segment lost 4 bases, leaving 11 bases of the junction unmatched. Germline assignment: CDR1 SGHKS and CDR2 YYEKEE (reference sequence). The authors' processing: Researchers report that nucleated cell counts were estimated from reference gene primer amplification. Sequencing used immunoSEQ multiplex PCR; TCRdb keeps in-frame clones, though not all of them. Clonal size and the V and J genes are those of that table, whereas D and trimming came from the DNA. Counted here are 250,000 to 350,000 clones, roughly 90% occurring once; the ten biggest clones make up roughly 6.5%.

The chain combines TRBV5-5 with TRBJ1-6; 11 bases map to TRBD1. The sequence derives from a man younger than 30 who had recovered from COVID-19. Sample: peripheral blood. The CDR3 coding sequence is TGTGCCAGCAGCCACCCCCACCCGGGACAGGGGGATTCACCCCTCCACTTT. It yields the protein CASSHPHPGQGDSPLHF.